The entry below describes one T cell receptor (beta chain). Its target antigen remains unknown. No much larger clonotype is one base removed from it; base qualities were not supplied. One collaborating source in Seattle enrolled patients during active infection and followed them longitudinally through the course of disease. The collaborating institutions used their own protocols to collect whole blood in K2EDTA tubes. For TCRbeta analysis, collaborator samples were shipped as frozen whole blood, as isolated PBMCs, or as DNA extracted from either sample type. TCRbeta CDR3 regions were amplified from genomic DNA by means of the immunoSEQ Assay, a bias-controlled multiplex PCR. Turning to the authors' computational methods: The number of nucleated cells in each sample was estimated from the amplification of reference gene primers within the assay. Sequence reads were collapsed and filtered to measure the absolute abundance of every unique TCRbeta CDR3 rearrangement. For each sample, productive Simpson clonality was calculated by taking the square root of Simpson's diversity index across productive rearrangements. This immuneACCESS table, as held by TCRdb, lists in-frame sequences with V and J called but not all clones. Of the missing ones, under half trace to an unresolved V gene in checked studies; the others have no known cause. V, J and clone size are those of that table, while D and trimming were read from the DNA. The sample profile shows about 160,000 clones; around 92% of them were found once. The top ten hold about 4.8% of the sample.

This entry is derived from a study of blood T cell repertoires in COVID-19 (dated by TCRdb to 2018 to 2020). As for the study more broadly: Samples covering the acute and convalescent phases of COVID-19 were provided by collaborators in the United States, Italy and Spain. The material from the prospective study consisted of cDNA or gDNA derived from T cells, B-cell-depleted T cells, or PBMCs. The dataset comprised deeply sampled blood TCRbeta repertoires from subjects exposed to, actively infected with, or recovered from COVID-19. The repertoires were released in a freely available public database intended as a resource for research on the immune response to SARS-CoV-2. The samples were drawn from two sources: the first 160 participants of the ongoing ImmuneRACE study, and about 1,300 subjects contributed by 6 global collaborators. A de-identified subject ID, COVID-19 status, age in years and sex were almost always included in the sample metadata. HLA class I and class II types, where available, came from metadata supplied by the sample provider rather than from assay-based typing.

The research as a whole found: How much clinical and demographic metadata was included differed by source and by participant, and the metadata was provided uncurated.

The CDR3 holds 16 amino acids from the cysteine to the phenylalanine. The retained sequence is limited to the CDR3, 48 bases, with the frame set at the first base. Ends trimmed: V by 3 bases, J by 6 bases; bases unmatched to a gene: 10. Taken from the germline V gene (reference sequence), the CDR1 and CDR2 loops are LNHNV and YYDKDF. The sequence links TRBV15 to TRBJ1-2; 10 junctional bases match TRBD1. The sample was peripheral blood. This TCR was recovered from a man under 40 with COVID-19, enrolled during active disease. The DNA sequence follows: TGTGCCACCAGCAGTAGAGCGGGACAGGGGATGGATGGCTACACCTTC. Its translation is CATSSRAGQGMDGYTF.